The rows below give T cell receptor beta chains drawn from one sample of a study of blood T cell repertoires in COVID-19. Assay used: immunoSEQ multiplex PCR; TCRdb lists only in-frame clones, some missing. The profile shows 25,000 or so clones, about 90% of them singletons. Sequences were obtained from peripheral blood. All receptors derive from a woman between 50 and 59 years old with active COVID-19. Both conserved end residues are trimmed from each CDR3. Size tells how often a clone was seen (once, few, many) or the class of an expanded clone, and some rows leave it out.

cdr3_aa v_call clone_size j_call
ASSLNTDRLEQY TRBV7-3 NA TRBJ2-7
AWKQGDVTTEAF TRBV30 NA TRBJ1-1
ASRQEGETQY TRBV28 NA TRBJ2-5
SALAGVDNEQF TRBV29-1 NA TRBJ2-1
ASSSFRAGSSGNTIY TRBV5-5 NA TRBJ1-3
SGSDSNEQF TRBV29-1 NA TRBJ2-1
ASSLVETPETQY TRBV5-1 few TRBJ2-5
ATSDPGQGDQPQH TRBV24-1 few TRBJ1-5
ASSYSRTGKLYGYT TRBV6-5 once TRBJ1-2
ASSATGSTNEKLF TRBV9 NA TRBJ1-4
ASSLGRDNEQY TRBV5-1 NA TRBJ2-7
ASSLGQGAGDEQY TRBV11-2 NA TRBJ2-7
ASSLRDQPQH TRBV28 NA TRBJ1-5
ASSFSGGSNQPQH TRBV28 NA TRBJ1-5
ASRTTSKGIGGNTIY TRBV2 NA TRBJ1-3
AISASGTEPSYEQY TRBV10-3 NA TRBJ2-7
ASSEEGAAEDTEAF TRBV21-1 NA TRBJ1-1
ASSRGPGQGIYNEQF TRBV4-1 NA TRBJ2-1
AISESGREYEQY TRBV10-3 NA TRBJ2-7
ASSLVNRPSGNTIY TRBV7-8 few TRBJ1-3
ASSPHPQGFRLNEQF TRBV28 NA TRBJ2-1
ANSNPGQTNEKLF TRBV2 NA TRBJ1-4
ASSSTNWGDTEAF TRBV5-4 NA TRBJ1-1
ASSFRGGETQY TRBV5-1 NA TRBJ2-5